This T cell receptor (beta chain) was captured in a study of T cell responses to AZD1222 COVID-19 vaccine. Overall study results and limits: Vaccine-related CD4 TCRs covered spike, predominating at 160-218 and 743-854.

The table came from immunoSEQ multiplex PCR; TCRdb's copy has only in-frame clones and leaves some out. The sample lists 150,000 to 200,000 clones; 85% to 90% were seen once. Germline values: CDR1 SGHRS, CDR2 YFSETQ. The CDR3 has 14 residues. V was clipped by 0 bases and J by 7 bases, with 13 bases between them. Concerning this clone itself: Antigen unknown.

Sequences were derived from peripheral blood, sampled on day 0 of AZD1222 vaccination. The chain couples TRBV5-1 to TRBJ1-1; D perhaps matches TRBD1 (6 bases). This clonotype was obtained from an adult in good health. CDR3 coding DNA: TGCGCCAGCAGCTTGGCCGGCAGGGGAAGTGAAGCTTTCTTT. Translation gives CASSLAGRGSEAFF.